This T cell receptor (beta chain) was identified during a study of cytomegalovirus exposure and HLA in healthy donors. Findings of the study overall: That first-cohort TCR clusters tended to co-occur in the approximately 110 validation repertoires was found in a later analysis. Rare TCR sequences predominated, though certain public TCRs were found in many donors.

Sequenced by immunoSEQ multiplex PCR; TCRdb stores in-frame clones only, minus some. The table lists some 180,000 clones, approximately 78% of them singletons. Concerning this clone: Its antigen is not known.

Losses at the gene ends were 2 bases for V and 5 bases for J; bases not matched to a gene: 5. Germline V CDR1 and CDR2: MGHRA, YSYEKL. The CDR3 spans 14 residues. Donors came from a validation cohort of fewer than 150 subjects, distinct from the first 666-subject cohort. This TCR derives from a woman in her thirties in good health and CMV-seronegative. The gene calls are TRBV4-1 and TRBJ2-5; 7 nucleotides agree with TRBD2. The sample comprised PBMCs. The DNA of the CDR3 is TGCGCCAGCAGCCAACCTTGGGGGGGTGAGACCCAGTACTTC. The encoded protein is CASSQPWGGETQYF.